These T cell receptor beta chains were read from a single sample in a study of T cell repertoires in cytomegalovirus infection. In TCRdb, the reads were re-called with MiXCR into one record per CDR3 protein. The sample consists of about 130,000 distinct CDR3 sequences, approximately 9.2% of them appearing once. The sequenced sample consisted of PBMCs. Source of these receptors: a human donor in good health (CMV status not recorded). Some clones in this sample may be carry-over from other donors' samples. The CDR3 runs from the conserved cysteine through the conserved F or W. The D gene is left open where the match is weak. Size is omitted from some rows. Given values are once, few, many or a class for expanded clones.

cdr3_aa cdr3_nt d_call v_call clone_size j_call
CASSSGQGIDEQFF TGTGCCAGCAGTTCCGGACAGGGGATCGATGAGCAGTTCTTC TRBD1 TRBV12-3/TRBV12-4 many TRBJ2-1
CASSPMDKSGRDTQYF TGTGCCAGCAGTCCCATGGATAAAAGCGGGCGGGATACGCAGTATTTT NA TRBV27 many TRBJ2-3
CASTPLGAGGSYEQYF TGTGCCAGCACTCCCTTAGGAGCGGGGGGGTCCTACGAGCAGTACTTC TRBD2 TRBV5-4 NA TRBJ2-7
CASSQDWTVETQYF TGCGCCAGCAGCCAAGATTGGACAGTAGAGACCCAGTACTTC NA TRBV4-1 many TRBJ2-5
CASSVSGNYNEQFF TGTGCCAGCAGTGTTAGCGGGAACTACAATGAGCAGTTCTTC TRBD2 TRBV12-3/TRBV12-4 many TRBJ2-1
CASSLGSLDGWNEQYF TGCGCCAGCAGCTTGGGGTCTCTAGACGGATGGAACGAGCAGTACTTC NA TRBV5-1 many TRBJ2-7
CASSPGLLNTEAFF TGTGCCAGCAGCCCTGGACTCCTCAACACTGAAGCTTTCTTT NA TRBV7-3 few TRBJ1-1
CASGLSSGTDTQYF TGTGCTAGTGGTTTATCTAGCGGCACAGATACGCAGTATTTT NA TRBV12-5 many TRBJ2-3
CSARDYMAGDQETQYF TGCAGTGCTAGAGATTATATGGCGGGGGATCAAGAGACCCAGTACTTC TRBD2 TRBV20-1 many TRBJ2-5
CASAISQGPPFSEQYF TGTGCCAGCGCCATTTCACAGGGGCCTCCATTCTCCGAGCAGTACTTC TRBD1 TRBV19 few TRBJ2-7
CSVAWQGGNGYTF TGCAGCGTTGCGTGGCAGGGTGGGAATGGCTACACCTTC NA TRBV29-1 NA TRBJ1-2
CASSSPSGDTGELFF TGTGCCAGCAGTTCCCCCAGCGGGGACACCGGGGAGCTGTTTTTT TRBD2 TRBV12-3/TRBV12-4 NA TRBJ2-2
CASSSGQAPDNEQFF TGTGCCAGCAGTTCCGGTCAGGCGCCTGACAATGAGCAGTTCTTC NA TRBV6-2/TRBV6-3 NA TRBJ2-1
CASSYEGGEQYF TGTGCCAGCAGTTACGAGGGTGGCGAGCAGTACTTC NA TRBV6-5 NA TRBJ2-7
CASSPTGVRVNTEAFF TGTGCCAGCAGTCCTACAGGGGTAAGGGTGAACACTGAAGCTTTCTTT TRBD1 TRBV5-8 many TRBJ1-1
CASRQAGDTQYF TGTGCCAGCAGGCAGGCCGGAGATACGCAGTATTTT NA TRBV2 many TRBJ2-3
CASSARGGDCPYNEQFF TGTGCCAGCAGCGCACGTGGCGGGGACTGCCCATACAATGAGCAGTTCTTC NA TRBV7-4 many TRBJ2-1
CASSHQGSFTEAFF TGTGCCAGCAGCCATCAGGGGTCGTTCACTGAAGCTTTCTTT NA TRBV3-1 many TRBJ1-1
CAYQQGFGYTF TGTGCCTACCAACAGGGATTTGGCTACACCTTC NA TRBV30 NA TRBJ1-2
CASSLRGIETQYF TGTGCCAGCAGTTTACGGGGAATTGAGACCCAGTACTTC NA TRBV28 many TRBJ2-5
CASSRSTGELFF TGTGCCAGCTCCAGGAGCACCGGGGAGCTGTTTTTT NA TRBV7-2 medium-sized TRBJ2-2
CASSLGGYPQETQYF TGTGCCAGCAGCTTAGGGGGCTATCCTCAAGAGACCCAGTACTTC NA TRBV7-2 many TRBJ2-5
CSVELGGAITGELFF TGCAGCGTTGAATTGGGGGGTGCCATCACCGGGGAGCTGTTTTTT NA TRBV29-1 NA TRBJ2-2
CASFTQGALDTQYF TGTGCCAGCTTCACACAGGGTGCATTGGATACGCAGTATTTT NA TRBV2 many TRBJ2-3
CASSAFSGANNEQFF TGTGCCAGCAGCGCATTTAGCGGGGCGAACAATGAGCAGTTCTTC TRBD2 TRBV7-2 many TRBJ2-1
CASSLATEAFF TGTGCCAGCAGCTTAGCCACTGAAGCTTTCTTT NA TRBV7-2 many TRBJ1-1
CASSLLAGGGELFF TGTGCCAGCAGCTTATTAGCGGGGGGGGGGGAGCTGTTTTTT TRBD2 TRBV7-8 many TRBJ2-2
CASSPQWGPYNEQFF TGTGCCAGCAGCCCTCAATGGGGTCCCTACAATGAGCAGTTCTTC NA TRBV7-3 many TRBJ2-1
CASSTRTGSYEQYF TGTGCCAGCAGCACTCGGACAGGTTCCTACGAGCAGTACTTC TRBD1 TRBV7-2 many TRBJ2-7
CSATFRGQIQETQYF TGCAGTGCTACTTTTCGCGGACAGATTCAAGAGACCCAGTACTTC NA TRBV20-1 many TRBJ2-5
CASSVVGDSNQPQHF TGTGCCAGCAGTGTCGTAGGGGATAGCAATCAGCCCCAGCATTTT NA TRBV12-3/TRBV12-4 many TRBJ1-5
CASSEKRRGQETQYF TGTGCCAGCAGTGAAAAAAGACGGGGTCAAGAGACCCAGTACTTC NA TRBV2 many TRBJ2-5
CASTQVPVYNEQFF TGTGCCAGCACTCAGGTTCCCGTCTACAATGAGCAGTTCTTC NA TRBV7-2 many TRBJ2-1
CSATFPMGLAGGPSTDTQYF TGCAGTGCTACCTTCCCAATGGGGCTAGCGGGGGGCCCGAGCACAGATACGCAGTATTTT TRBD2 TRBV20-1 NA TRBJ2-3
CASSSGTSGNNEQFF TGCGCCAGCAGCTCCGGGACTAGCGGTAACAATGAGCAGTTCTTC TRBD2 TRBV5-1 many TRBJ2-1
CSVRVFRVPGYTF TGCAGTGTTAGAGTTTTCAGAGTTCCTGGCTACACCTTC NA TRBV20-1 NA TRBJ1-2
CASSETGQRQPQHF TGTGCCAGCAGTGAAACGGGACAGAGGCAGCCCCAGCATTTT TRBD1 TRBV2 many TRBJ1-5
CASSWDRGPSQPQHF TGTGCCAGCAGCTGGGACAGGGGGCCAAGTCAGCCCCAGCATTTT TRBD1 TRBV5-6 few TRBJ1-5
CASTQLALGNEQFF TGTGCCAGCACCCAACTCGCCCTAGGCAATGAGCAGTTCTTC NA TRBV6-5 many TRBJ2-1
CSAGRVNTEAFF TGCTCTGCTGGACGGGTGAACACTGAAGCTTTCTTT NA TRBV20-1 NA TRBJ1-1
CAISETPDRGDGAFF TGTGCCATCAGTGAGACCCCTGACAGGGGGGACGGAGCTTTCTTT TRBD1 TRBV10-3 many TRBJ1-1
CASSAARAAPGETQYF TGTGCCAGCAGCGCAGCCAGGGCGGCCCCTGGGGAGACCCAGTACTTC NA TRBV9 NA TRBJ2-5
CASSDFRLQAGQPNVLTF TGTGCCAGCAGTGATTTCCGCCTTCAGGCGGGGCAGCCCAACGTCCTGACTTTC NA TRBV6-1 many TRBJ2-6
CAWSRGFSYEQYF TGTGCCTGGAGTAGAGGATTCTCCTACGAGCAGTACTTC NA TRBV30 many TRBJ2-7
CASRDGVFEGLTEAFF TGTGCCAGCAGGGATGGGGTCTTTGAGGGGCTCACTGAAGCTTTCTTT NA TRBV2 many TRBJ1-1
CASSPAGLGGYTF TGTGCCAGCAGTCCGGCAGGGCTAGGGGGCTACACCTTC NA TRBV28 few TRBJ1-2
CASSPPLRGTSTDTQYF TGTGCCAGCTCACCACCTCTGCGGGGGACTAGCACAGATACGCAGTATTTT TRBD2 TRBV18 few TRBJ2-3
CASSLSPGLAGSYEQYF TGTGCCAGCAGCTTATCCCCGGGACTAGCGGGATCCTACGAGCAGTACTTC TRBD2 TRBV7-2 many TRBJ2-7
CASNSDRRPQHF TGTGCCAGCAACTCCGATAGGAGGCCCCAGCATTTT NA TRBV7-3 few TRBJ1-5
CASSPPAEETQYF TGCGCCAGCAGCCCCCCCGCCGAAGAGACCCAGTACTTC NA TRBV4-1 medium-sized TRBJ2-5
CAWSGRGTNYGYTF TGTGCCTGGAGTGGAAGAGGGACTAACTATGGCTACACCTTC NA TRBV30 NA TRBJ1-2
CASSEALTFF TGTGCCAGCAGTGAAGCTTTGACCTTCTTC NA TRBV6-1 many TRBJ1-2
CASSLDGTEAFF TGTGCCAGCAGCCTCGACGGGACTGAAGCTTTCTTT NA TRBV7-2 many TRBJ1-1